This entry lists 3 T cell receptor beta chains sequenced from one sample in a study of blood T cell repertoires in COVID-19. Sequencing used immunoSEQ multiplex PCR; TCRdb keeps in-frame clones, though not all of them. The data show about 220,000 clones, around 84% seen once. Specimen: peripheral blood. The receptors shown here come from a woman in her sixties who had recovered from COVID-19.

This clone was counted between two and nine times. Other DNA variants within this sample encode the same CDR3. The chain has TRBV5-1 and TRBJ1-2; a possible D gene is TRBD1 (5 bases). V was trimmed by 0 bases and J by 8 bases, leaving 8 bases between them. CDR3 length: 12 residues. CDR1 SGHRS and CDR2 YFSETQ come from the germline V gene. CDR3 DNA sequence: TGCGCCAGCAGCTTGGCAGGGTACGGCTACACCTTC. The encoded protein is CASSLAGYGYTF.

The V call is TRBV12-3 or TRBV12-4, the J call TRBJ1-2; D unresolved. The CDR3 has 12 residues. Trimming left V 5 bases short and J 0 bases short, with 4 bases between. CDR3 sequence: CASSPANYGYTF. CDR3 nucleotides: TGTGCCAGCAGTCCCGCTAACTATGGCTACACCTTC.

V is TRBV6-5 and J is TRBJ2-5; 11 nucleotides line up with TRBD1. The germline V gene has CDR1 MNHEY and CDR2 SVGAGI. The CDR3 covers 16 residues. Trimming took 0 bases from V and 5 from J; bases not matched to a gene: 5. In DNA form, the CDR3 reads TGTGCCAGCAGTTACTCGAGGACAGGGGGCTTTGAGACCCAGTACTTC. Translating gives CASSYSRTGGFETQYF.